What follows are 9 T cell receptor beta chains derived from one specimen sequenced in a study of T cells in Graves' hyperthyroidism and ophthalmopathy. Amplification of TCR beta CDR3 regions was performed using RNA transcripts as template. A first-round RT-PCR of the TCR CDR3 used the HTBI primer set. Via MiXCR, TCRdb re-called the multiplex PCR reads, giving one row per CDR3 protein. The sample carries more than 500,000 distinct CDR3 sequences, 15% to 20% recorded once. Sequencing input: blood. Receptors originate from a woman aged 25 to 45 with Graves' ophthalmopathy.

This clonotype was detected only a few times. This CDR3 is CASSESGGASSVKYF. DNA for the CDR3: TGTGCCAGCAGTGAATCGGGGGGGGCCTCTAGCGTAAAGTACTTC. J is TRBJ2-5 and V is TRBV25-1; 8 nucleotides align to TRBD2. J lost 12 bases, V lost 1 base, and 13 bases had no gene match. Germline V CDR1 and CDR2: MGHDK, SYGVNS. CDR3 size: 15 residues.

In its sample, this clonotype was seen many times. This chain connects TRBV19 to TRBJ2-5, with D possibly being TRBD2 (6 bases). V gave up 5 bases and J gave up 4 bases, with 14 bases separating them. This CDR3 is built from 14 residues. Germline V gives CDR1 LNHDA, CDR2 SQIVND (reference sequence). CDR3 DNA sequence: TGTGCCAGTAGTCGACGGGGGATAGGAGAGACCCAGTACTTC. Amino acid sequence: CASSRRGIGETQYF.

This clonotype was found many times. Relative to the germline gene, one junction end is altered; a read error may explain this. The V call is TRBV5-1, the J call TRBJ2-7, with D possibly called TRBD1 or TRBD2 (5 bases each). From germline, CDR1 is SGHRS and CDR2 YFSETQ. This CDR3 comprises 13 residues. The CDR3 bases are TGTGCCAGCAGCTTAGGGACGGACTACGAGCAGTACTTC. It codes for CASSLGTDYEQYF.

This clonotype occurred a few times. This chain connects TRBV7-2 to TRBJ2-7; perhaps D is TRBD1 or TRBD2 (5 bases each). Trimming removed 5 bases from V and 0 bases from J, with 11 bases in between. The CDR3 runs 14 residues. Germline V lookup: CDR1 SGHTA, CDR2 FQGNSA. CDR3 in DNA: TGTGCCAGCAGCCTCCCGGGACGCTCCTACGAGCAGTACTTC. It specifies CASSLPGRSYEQYF.

The chain is built from TRBV7-2 and TRBJ2-7; the D call may be TRBD1 or TRBD2 (5 bases each). The germline gives CDR1 SGHTA, CDR2 FQGNSA. There are 13 residues in the CDR3. V was clipped by 5 bases and J by 2 bases, with 10 bases between them. The CDR3 reads CASSTGPTYEQYF. DNA of the CDR3: TGTGCCAGCAGCACGGGACCGACCTACGAGCAGTACTTC.

At least ten counts were recorded for this clonotype. The genes are TRBV20-1 and TRBJ2-2; 7 bases line up with TRBD2. This CDR3 region has 15 residues. V was clipped by 3 bases and J by 6 bases; unmatched bases: 10. CDR1 is DFQATT, CDR2 SNEGSKA, per germline (reference sequence). Written as DNA, the CDR3 is TGCAGTGCTAGCGGGGGGAGTGTGAGAGCCGGGGAGCTGTTTTTT. Amino acid sequence: CSASGGSVRAGELFF.

This clonotype was seen at least ten times. For the CDR3, the DNA is TGTGCCAGCAGCATAGGGGACAGGGTCCTAGATACGCAGTATTTT. Translated: CASSIGDRVLDTQYF. The chain links TRBV7-9 to TRBJ2-3, with 9 bases aligning to TRBD1. The CDR3 runs 15 residues. Losses at the gene ends were 5 bases for V and 5 bases for J; bases not matched to a gene: 8. The germline gives CDR1 SEHNR, CDR2 FQNEAQ (reference sequence).

This clonotype has more than one count but fewer than ten. The gene calls are TRBV7-2 and TRBJ2-2; D remains unclear. Trimming shortened V by 2 bases and J by 3 bases, and 10 bases separated the two germline ends. The CDR3 has 15 residues. Per germline, CDR1 SGHTA and CDR2 FQGNSA. The DNA for the CDR3 is TGTGCCAGCAGCTTATCTCCGCTACACACCGGGGAGCTGTTTTTT. Translated, it gives CASSLSPLHTGELFF.

The chain couples TRBV11-2 to TRBJ2-2; D gene ambiguous. Trimming pared 5 bases from V and 6 bases from J, leaving 10 bases between. Per germline, CDR1 SGHAT and CDR2 FQNNGV. The CDR3 is 13 residues long. The CDR3 coding sequence is TGTGCCAGCAGCATAATGTCAGCCGGGGAGCTGTTTTTT. Protein: CASSIMSAGELFF.